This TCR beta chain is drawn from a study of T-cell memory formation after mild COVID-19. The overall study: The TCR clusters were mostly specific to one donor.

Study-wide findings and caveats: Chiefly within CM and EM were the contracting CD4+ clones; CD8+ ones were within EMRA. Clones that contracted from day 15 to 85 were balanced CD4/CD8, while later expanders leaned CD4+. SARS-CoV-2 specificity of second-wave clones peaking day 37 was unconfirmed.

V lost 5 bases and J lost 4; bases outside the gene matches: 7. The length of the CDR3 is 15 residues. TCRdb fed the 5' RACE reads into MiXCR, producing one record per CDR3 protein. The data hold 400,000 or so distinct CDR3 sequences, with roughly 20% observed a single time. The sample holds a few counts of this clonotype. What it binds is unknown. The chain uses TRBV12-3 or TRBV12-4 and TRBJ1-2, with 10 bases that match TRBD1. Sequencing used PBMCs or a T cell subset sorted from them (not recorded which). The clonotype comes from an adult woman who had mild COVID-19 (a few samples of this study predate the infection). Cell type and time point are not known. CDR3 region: CASSPSWTGGYGYTF. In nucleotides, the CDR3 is TGTGCCAGCAGTCCCTCCTGGACAGGGGGCTATGGCTACACCTTC.